Listed below are T cell receptor beta chains from one sample, sequenced in a study of T cell responses to AZD1222 COVID-19 vaccine. Repertoires were generated with immunoSEQ multiplex PCR, while TCRdb's copy carries only in-frame clones and drops some. Of 250,000 or so clones in the sample, approximately 95% were seen once. The starting material was peripheral blood, obtained on day 0 of AZD1222 vaccination. The source of these receptors is an adult in good health. The CDR3 runs from the conserved cysteine through the conserved F or W. D genes are given only for firm matches. The size entry is marked missing in some rows and otherwise reads once, few, many or a size class.

j_call: TRBJ1-6; cdr3_length: 14; clone_size: .; v_call: TRBV18; d_call: .; cdr3_nt: TGTGCCAGCTCACCACCGGCGGGGTATTCACCCCTCCACTTT; cdr3_aa: CASSPPAGYSPLHF
j_call: TRBJ1-4; cdr3_length: 12; clone_size: .; v_call: TRBV28; d_call: .; cdr3_nt: TGTGCCAGCAGTACGCAACGGGGGGGACTGTTTTTT; cdr3_aa: CASSTQRGGLFF
j_call: TRBJ2-7; cdr3_length: 11; clone_size: .; v_call: TRBV2; d_call: .; cdr3_nt: TGTGCCAGCAGTGAGGGGAGGTCCCAAGGCTTC; cdr3_aa: CASSEGRSQGF
j_call: TRBJ1-5; cdr3_length: 14; clone_size: once; v_call: TRBV4-2; d_call: .; cdr3_nt: TGTGCCAGCAGCCAAGATGGTTGGGATCAGCCCCAGCATTTT; cdr3_aa: CASSQDGWDQPQHF
j_call: TRBJ2-1; cdr3_length: 13; clone_size: once; v_call: TRBV3-1/TRBV3-2; d_call: .; cdr3_nt: TGTGCCAGCAGCCAAGAAAGGTCTCCCCCTGGGTTCTTC; cdr3_aa: CASSQERSPPGFF
j_call: TRBJ2-4; cdr3_length: 17; clone_size: .; v_call: TRBV7-9; d_call: .; cdr3_nt: TGTGCCAGCAGCTTAGTTACGTGGAAATCCTCCAAAAACATTCAGTACTTC; cdr3_aa: CASSLVTWKSSKNIQYF
j_call: TRBJ2-7; cdr3_length: 15; clone_size: .; v_call: TRBV28; d_call: .; cdr3_nt: TGTGCCAGCAGTCAGATAAAGCGGGCTCTCTACGAGCAGTACTTC; cdr3_aa: CASSQIKRALYEQYF
j_call: TRBJ2-3; cdr3_length: 12; clone_size: .; v_call: TRBV27; d_call: .; cdr3_nt: TGTGCCAGCTCCCAAGTCGCAGATACGCAGTATTTT; cdr3_aa: CASSQVADTQYF
j_call: TRBJ2-7; cdr3_length: 15; clone_size: .; v_call: TRBV19; d_call: TRBD2; cdr3_nt: TGTGCCAGTAGTCCACGGGCGGGAGGGCCGTACGAGCAGTACTTC; cdr3_aa: CASSPRAGGPYEQYF
j_call: TRBJ1-1; cdr3_length: 14; clone_size: .; v_call: TRBV19; d_call: .; cdr3_nt: TGTGCCAGTAGTATAGGAGGGGTATCCACTGAAGCTTTCTTT; cdr3_aa: CASSIGGVSTEAFF
j_call: TRBJ1-1; cdr3_length: 11; clone_size: .; v_call: TRBV3-1/TRBV3-2; d_call: TRBD1; cdr3_nt: TGTGCCAGCGGATGGGACAGCGAAGCTTTCTTT; cdr3_aa: CASGWDSEAFF
j_call: TRBJ1-2; cdr3_length: 12; clone_size: .; v_call: TRBV28; d_call: .; cdr3_nt: TGTGCCAGCAGTTTAGGGACCTATGGCTACACCTTC; cdr3_aa: CASSLGTYGYTF
j_call: TRBJ1-1; cdr3_length: 14; clone_size: .; v_call: TRBV19; d_call: TRBD1; cdr3_nt: TGTGCCACTCAACTGACAGGGGTAAGGACTGAAGCTTTCTTT; cdr3_aa: CATQLTGVRTEAFF
j_call: TRBJ1-1; cdr3_length: 15; clone_size: .; v_call: TRBV19; d_call: .; cdr3_nt: TGTGCCAGTAGTATAGATCTGGGGGGGGACACTGAAGCTTTCTTT; cdr3_aa: CASSIDLGGDTEAFF
j_call: TRBJ2-7; cdr3_length: 11; clone_size: .; v_call: TRBV6-5; d_call: .; cdr3_nt: TGTGCCAGCAGAGAGAACTACGAGCAGTACTTC; cdr3_aa: CASRENYEQYF
j_call: TRBJ2-1; cdr3_length: 14; clone_size: .; v_call: TRBV7-3; d_call: .; cdr3_nt: TGTGCCAGCAGCCGCGGGGGCCCCTACAATGAGCAGTTCTTC; cdr3_aa: CASSRGGPYNEQFF
j_call: TRBJ1-6; cdr3_length: 15; clone_size: .; v_call: TRBV19; d_call: TRBD1; cdr3_nt: TGTGCCAGTTCTTCCGGGACAGCGTATAATTCACCCCTCCACTTT; cdr3_aa: CASSSGTAYNSPLHF
j_call: TRBJ1-5; cdr3_length: 13; clone_size: .; v_call: TRBV29-1; d_call: .; cdr3_nt: TGCAGCGTTGTGGACGGGACCTATCAGCCCCAGCATTTT; cdr3_aa: CSVVDGTYQPQHF
j_call: TRBJ2-2; cdr3_length: 14; clone_size: .; v_call: TRBV9; d_call: .; cdr3_nt: TGTGCCAGCAGCGTAGGTCAGAACACCGGGGAGCTGTTTTTT; cdr3_aa: CASSVGQNTGELFF
j_call: TRBJ1-2; cdr3_length: 14; clone_size: .; v_call: TRBV2; d_call: .; cdr3_nt: TGTGCCAGCAGCGCCTACAGGGCGGGCTATGGCTATACCTTC; cdr3_aa: CASSAYRAGYGYTF
j_call: TRBJ2-3; cdr3_length: 15; clone_size: .; v_call: TRBV2; d_call: .; cdr3_nt: TGTGCCAGAGGCGAGAGAGGGTCTAGCACAGATACGCAGTATTTT; cdr3_aa: CARGERGSSTDTQYF
j_call: TRBJ1-4; cdr3_length: 13; clone_size: .; v_call: TRBV10-3; d_call: .; cdr3_nt: TGTGCCATCAGTCAGGGTTCTAATGAAAAACTGTTTTTT; cdr3_aa: CAISQGSNEKLFF
j_call: TRBJ2-5; cdr3_length: 13; clone_size: .; v_call: TRBV7-9; d_call: .; cdr3_nt: TGTGCCAGCAGTACTGTCCCGAAGGAGACCCAGTACTTC; cdr3_aa: CASSTVPKETQYF
j_call: TRBJ2-1; cdr3_length: 13; clone_size: .; v_call: TRBV27; d_call: .; cdr3_nt: TGTGCCAGCAGGAACAGCGCTTACAATGAGCAGTTCTTC; cdr3_aa: CASRNSAYNEQFF
j_call: TRBJ1-5; cdr3_length: 15; clone_size: .; v_call: TRBV5-5; d_call: .; cdr3_nt: TGTGCCAGCAGCTTATCGGGGGCGCGGAATCAGCCCCAGCATTTT; cdr3_aa: CASSLSGARNQPQHF
j_call: TRBJ1-1; cdr3_length: 13; clone_size: .; v_call: TRBV2; d_call: .; cdr3_nt: TGTGCCAGCAGTCAGAATACGAACACTGAAGCTTTCTTT; cdr3_aa: CASSQNTNTEAFF
j_call: TRBJ2-7; cdr3_length: 16; clone_size: few; v_call: TRBV28; d_call: TRBD1; cdr3_nt: TGTGCCAGCAGTTTATTAATAGGACAGGGCTCCTACGAGCAGTACTTC; cdr3_aa: CASSLLIGQGSYEQYF
j_call: TRBJ1-2; cdr3_length: 15; clone_size: .; v_call: TRBV9; d_call: TRBD1; cdr3_nt: TGTGCCAGCAGCGTAGGCCTAGGACAGGGGAATGGCTACACCTTC; cdr3_aa: CASSVGLGQGNGYTF
j_call: TRBJ2-1; cdr3_length: 11; clone_size: .; v_call: TRBV7-2; d_call: .; cdr3_nt: TGTGCCAGCAGCGCCGGAGGTACTGAGTTCTTC; cdr3_aa: CASSAGGTEFF
j_call: TRBJ2-7; cdr3_length: 12; clone_size: .; v_call: TRBV6-1; d_call: .; cdr3_nt: TGTGCCAGCAGTGACCGCGGCTACGAGCAGTACTTC; cdr3_aa: CASSDRGYEQYF
j_call: TRBJ2-5; cdr3_length: 16; clone_size: .; v_call: TRBV19; d_call: TRBD2; cdr3_nt: TGTGCCAGTAGTCCTGGGGTAGCGGGGTTCCAAGAGACCCAGTACTTC; cdr3_aa: CASSPGVAGFQETQYF
j_call: TRBJ1-1; cdr3_length: 11; clone_size: .; v_call: TRBV29-1; d_call: .; cdr3_nt: TGCAGCGGGGCCGGGGGCAGTGAAGCTTTCTTT; cdr3_aa: CSGAGGSEAFF
j_call: TRBJ2-2; cdr3_length: 15; clone_size: .; v_call: TRBV5-1; d_call: .; cdr3_nt: TGCGCCAGCAGCTTGGAAAGCGCGAACACCGGGGAGCTGTTTTTT; cdr3_aa: CASSLESANTGELFF
j_call: TRBJ2-7; cdr3_length: 12; clone_size: .; v_call: TRBV6-5; d_call: .; cdr3_nt: TGTGCCAGCAGTTACTCGGGTGGCGAGCAGTACTTC; cdr3_aa: CASSYSGGEQYF
j_call: TRBJ1-1; cdr3_length: 16; clone_size: .; v_call: TRBV3-1/TRBV3-2; d_call: TRBD1; cdr3_nt: TGTGCCAGCAGCCAGACCGGGACAGTGGGGAACACTGAAGCTTTCTTT; cdr3_aa: CASSQTGTVGNTEAFF
j_call: TRBJ2-3; cdr3_length: 15; clone_size: .; v_call: TRBV5-8; d_call: TRBD1; cdr3_nt: TGTGCCAGCAGCGCCGACAGGGGGCCCACAGATACGCAGTATTTT; cdr3_aa: CASSADRGPTDTQYF
j_call: TRBJ1-5; cdr3_length: 13; clone_size: .; v_call: TRBV12-3/TRBV12-4; d_call: .; cdr3_nt: TGTGCCAGCAGCTTCGGACAGAAGCAGCCCCAGCATTTT; cdr3_aa: CASSFGQKQPQHF
j_call: TRBJ2-2; cdr3_length: 14; clone_size: .; v_call: TRBV10-2; d_call: .; cdr3_nt: TGCGCCACCAAGACTAGTGCGAACACCGGGGAGCTGTTTTTT; cdr3_aa: CATKTSANTGELFF
j_call: TRBJ1-1; cdr3_length: 13; clone_size: .; v_call: TRBV5-8; d_call: .; cdr3_nt: TGTGCCAGCAGCTTGGCCGAGCGCACTGAAGCTTTCTTT; cdr3_aa: CASSLAERTEAFF
j_call: TRBJ1-4; cdr3_length: 12; clone_size: .; v_call: TRBV15; d_call: .; cdr3_nt: TGTGCCACCAGCAGAGATGGGTGGGAAGTGTTTTTT; cdr3_aa: CATSRDGWEVFF
j_call: TRBJ2-2; cdr3_length: 14; clone_size: .; v_call: TRBV2; d_call: TRBD2; cdr3_nt: TGTGCCAGCAGTTGGACTAGCGGAGCCGGGGAGCTGTTTTTT; cdr3_aa: CASSWTSGAGELFF
j_call: TRBJ1-2; cdr3_length: 14; clone_size: .; v_call: TRBV28; d_call: .; cdr3_nt: TGTGCCACCCGTGCTGGGGCGGGAAACTATGGCTACACCTTC; cdr3_aa: CATRAGAGNYGYTF
j_call: TRBJ2-3; cdr3_length: 16; clone_size: once; v_call: TRBV19; d_call: TRBD1; cdr3_nt: TGTGCCAGTAGTCCCCAGGACAGGGCCCCCACAGATACGCAGTATTTT; cdr3_aa: CASSPQDRAPTDTQYF